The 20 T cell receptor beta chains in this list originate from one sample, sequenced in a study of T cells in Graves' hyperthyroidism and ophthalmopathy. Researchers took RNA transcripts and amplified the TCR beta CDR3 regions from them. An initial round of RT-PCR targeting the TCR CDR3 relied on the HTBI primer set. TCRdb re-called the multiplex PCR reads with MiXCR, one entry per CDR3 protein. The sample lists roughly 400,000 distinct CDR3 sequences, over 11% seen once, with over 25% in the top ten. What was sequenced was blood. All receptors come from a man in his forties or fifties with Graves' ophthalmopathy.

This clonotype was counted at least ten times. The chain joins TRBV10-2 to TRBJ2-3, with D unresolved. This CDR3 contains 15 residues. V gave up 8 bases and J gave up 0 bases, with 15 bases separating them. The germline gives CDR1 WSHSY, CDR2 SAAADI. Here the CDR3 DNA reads TGCGCCAGCCCCGGTTCAGTTGGTAGCACAGATACGCAGTATTTT. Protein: CASPGSVGSTDTQYF.

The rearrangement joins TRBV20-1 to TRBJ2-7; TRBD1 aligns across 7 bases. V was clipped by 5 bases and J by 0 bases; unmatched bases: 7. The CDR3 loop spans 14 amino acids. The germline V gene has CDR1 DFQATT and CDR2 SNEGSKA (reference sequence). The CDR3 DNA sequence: TGCAGTGCTGGACCGGGACAGTACTCCTACGAGCAGTACTTC. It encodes CSAGPGQYSYEQYF.

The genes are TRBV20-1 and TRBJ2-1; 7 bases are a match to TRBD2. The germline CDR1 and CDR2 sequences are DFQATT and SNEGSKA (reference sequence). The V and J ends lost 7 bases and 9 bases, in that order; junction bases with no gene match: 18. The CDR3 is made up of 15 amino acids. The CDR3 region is CSEKQFRGSRSEQFF. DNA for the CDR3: TGCAGTGAAAAACAGTTCCGCGGGAGTAGGAGTGAGCAGTTCTTC.

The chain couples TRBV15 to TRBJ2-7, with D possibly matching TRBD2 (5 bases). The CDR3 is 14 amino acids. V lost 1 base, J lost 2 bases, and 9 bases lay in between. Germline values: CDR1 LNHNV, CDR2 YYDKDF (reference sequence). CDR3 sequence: CATSRASGPYEQYF. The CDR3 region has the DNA TGTGCCACCAGCAGAGCGAGCGGTCCCTACGAGCAGTACTTC.

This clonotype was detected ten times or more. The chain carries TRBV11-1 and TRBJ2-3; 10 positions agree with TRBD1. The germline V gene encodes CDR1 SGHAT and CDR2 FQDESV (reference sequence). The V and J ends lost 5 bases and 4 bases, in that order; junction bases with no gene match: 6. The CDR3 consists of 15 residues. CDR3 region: CASSTRQGAADTQYF. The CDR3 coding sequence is TGTGCCAGCAGCACACGACAGGGGGCGGCAGATACGCAGTATTTT.

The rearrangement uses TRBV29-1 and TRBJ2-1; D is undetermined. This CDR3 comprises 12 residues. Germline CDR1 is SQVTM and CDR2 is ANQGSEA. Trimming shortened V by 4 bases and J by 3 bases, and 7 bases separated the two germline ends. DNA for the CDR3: TGCAGCGTTGGTGTGGGCTACAATGAGCAGTTCTTC. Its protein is CSVGVGYNEQFF.

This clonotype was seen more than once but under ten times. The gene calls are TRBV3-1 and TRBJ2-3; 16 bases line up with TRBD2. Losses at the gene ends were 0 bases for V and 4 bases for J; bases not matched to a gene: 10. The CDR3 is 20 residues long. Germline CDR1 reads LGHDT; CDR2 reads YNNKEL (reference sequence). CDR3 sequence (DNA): TGTGCCAGCAGCCAAGATTTTGGCACGGGACTAGCGGGAGGGCCAGATACGCAGTATTTT. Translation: CASSQDFGTGLAGGPDTQYF.

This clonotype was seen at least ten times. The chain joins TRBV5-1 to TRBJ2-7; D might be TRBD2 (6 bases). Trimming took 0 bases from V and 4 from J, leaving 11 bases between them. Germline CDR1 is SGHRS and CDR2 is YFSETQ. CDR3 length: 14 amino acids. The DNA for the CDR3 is TGCGCCAGCAGCTTGGGCGGTGGGAGGTACGAGCAGTACTTC. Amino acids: CASSLGGGRYEQYF.

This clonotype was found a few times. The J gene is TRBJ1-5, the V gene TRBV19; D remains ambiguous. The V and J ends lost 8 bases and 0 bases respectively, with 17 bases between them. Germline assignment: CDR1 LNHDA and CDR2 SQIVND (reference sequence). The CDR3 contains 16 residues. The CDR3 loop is CASGGGPGTSNQPQHF. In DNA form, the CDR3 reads TGTGCCAGTGGAGGTGGGCCTGGAACTAGCAATCAGCCCCAGCATTTT.

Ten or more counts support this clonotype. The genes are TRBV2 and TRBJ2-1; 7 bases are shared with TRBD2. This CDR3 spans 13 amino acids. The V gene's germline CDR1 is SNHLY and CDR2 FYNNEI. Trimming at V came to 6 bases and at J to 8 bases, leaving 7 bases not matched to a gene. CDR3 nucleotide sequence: TGTGCCAGCAGCCTCGGACTAGTCGATGAGCAGTTCTTC. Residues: CASSLGLVDEQFF.

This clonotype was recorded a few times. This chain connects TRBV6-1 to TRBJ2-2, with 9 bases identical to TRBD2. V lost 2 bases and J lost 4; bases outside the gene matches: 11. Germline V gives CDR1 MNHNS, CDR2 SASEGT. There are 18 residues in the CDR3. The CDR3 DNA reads TGTGCCAGCAGTGAATGGGGTCGTCTAGCGGGAATCACCGGGGAGCTGTTTTTT. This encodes CASSEWGRLAGITGELFF.

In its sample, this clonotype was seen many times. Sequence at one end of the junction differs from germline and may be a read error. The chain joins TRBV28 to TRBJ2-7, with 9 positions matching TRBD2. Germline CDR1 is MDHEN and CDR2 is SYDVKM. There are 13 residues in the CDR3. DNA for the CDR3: TGTGCCAGCAGTTTATCTAGCGGGACCGACAGGCACTTC. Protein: CASSLSSGTDRHF. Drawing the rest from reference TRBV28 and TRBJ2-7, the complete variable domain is DVKVTQSSRYLVKRTGEKVFLECVQDMDHENMFWYRQDPGLGLRLIYFSYDVKMKEKGDIPEGYSVSREKKERFSLILESASTNQTSMYLCASSLSSGTDRHFGPGTRLTVT.

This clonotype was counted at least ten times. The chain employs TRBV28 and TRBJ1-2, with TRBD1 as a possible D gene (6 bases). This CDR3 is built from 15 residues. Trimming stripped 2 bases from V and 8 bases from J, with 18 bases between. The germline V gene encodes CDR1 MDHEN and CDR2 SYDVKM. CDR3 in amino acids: CASSLATGTIEGYTF. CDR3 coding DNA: TGTGCCAGCAGTTTAGCGACAGGAACAATAGAAGGCTACACCTTC.

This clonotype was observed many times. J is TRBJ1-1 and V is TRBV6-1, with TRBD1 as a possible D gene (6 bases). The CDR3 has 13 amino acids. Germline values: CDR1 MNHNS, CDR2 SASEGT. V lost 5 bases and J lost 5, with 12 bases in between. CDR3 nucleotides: TGTGCCAGCAGTAACGAAGGGGGGACTGAAGCTTTCTTT. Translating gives CASSNEGGTEAFF.

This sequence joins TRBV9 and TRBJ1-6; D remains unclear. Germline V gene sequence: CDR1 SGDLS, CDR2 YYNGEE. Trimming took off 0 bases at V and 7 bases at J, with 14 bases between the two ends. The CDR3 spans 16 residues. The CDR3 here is CASSVESRARNSPLHF. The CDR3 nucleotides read TGTGCCAGCAGCGTAGAATCAAGGGCCCGCAATTCACCCCTCCACTTT.

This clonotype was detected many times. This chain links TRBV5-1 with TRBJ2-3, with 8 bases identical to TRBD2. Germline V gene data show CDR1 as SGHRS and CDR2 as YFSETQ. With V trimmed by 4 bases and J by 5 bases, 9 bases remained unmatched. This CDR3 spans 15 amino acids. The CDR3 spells CASSVSGTPGDTQYF. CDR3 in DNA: TGCGCCAGCAGCGTTAGCGGGACCCCGGGAGATACGCAGTATTTT.

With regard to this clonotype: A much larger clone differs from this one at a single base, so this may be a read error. The CDR3 loop is CGAGRLAPVVNEQFF. The CDR3 nucleotides are TGCGGTGCTGGGAGACTAGCGCCCGTGGTTAATGAGCAGTTCTTC. The chain joins TRBV20-1 to TRBJ2-1; 8 bases are shared with TRBD2. CDR1 and CDR2 from the germline V gene are DFQATT and SNEGSKA (reference sequence). This CDR3 comprises 15 residues.

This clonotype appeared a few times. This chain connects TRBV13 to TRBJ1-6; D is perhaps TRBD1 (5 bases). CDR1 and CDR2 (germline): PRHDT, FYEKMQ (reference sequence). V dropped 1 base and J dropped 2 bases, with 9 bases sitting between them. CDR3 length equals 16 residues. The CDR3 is CASSLEGSTYNSPLHF. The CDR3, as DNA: TGTGCCAGCAGCTTAGAGGGGAGCACCTATAATTCACCCCTCCACTTT.

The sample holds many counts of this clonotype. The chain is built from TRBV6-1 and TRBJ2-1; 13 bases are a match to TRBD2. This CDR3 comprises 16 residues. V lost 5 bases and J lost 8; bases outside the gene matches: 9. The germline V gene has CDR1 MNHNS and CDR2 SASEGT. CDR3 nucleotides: TGTGCCAGCAGTATACGGACTAGCGGGAGTATCCATGAGCAGTTCTTC. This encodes CASSIRTSGSIHEQFF.

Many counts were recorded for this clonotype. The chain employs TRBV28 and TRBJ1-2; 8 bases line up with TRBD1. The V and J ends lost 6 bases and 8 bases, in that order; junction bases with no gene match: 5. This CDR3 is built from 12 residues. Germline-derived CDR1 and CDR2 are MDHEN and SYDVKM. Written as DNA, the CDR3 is TGTGCCAGCAGAGGGACAGGAGTAGGCTACACCTTC. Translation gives CASRGTGVGYTF.